Listed here is a single T cell receptor beta chain. The data belong to a study of radiotherapy plus CTLA-4 blockade in lung cancer. Background on the study: Objective responses emerged in around a sixth of patients, and about 30% attained disease control.

This table comes from immunoSEQ multiplex PCR, and its TCRdb copy is limited to in-frame clones, with some not included. The data hold 20,000 or so clones, with about 82% observed a single time. The sequencing here drew on peripheral blood, taken from a patient treated with radiotherapy plus ipilimumab. The TCR sequence derives from a human donor with non-small cell lung cancer whose response to radiotherapy plus ipilimumab could not be evaluated.

The CDR3 sequence: CASSLPRPGGEQYF. The CDR3 DNA follows: TGTGCCAGCAGCTTACCACGGCCGGGAGGCGAGCAGTACTTC. The J gene is TRBJ2-7, the V gene TRBV7-2, with TRBD2 identical over 7 bases. Germline V gives CDR1 SGHTA, CDR2 FQGNSA. V trimming: 2 bases; J trimming: 6 bases; junction bases outside the gene matches: 7. The CDR3 runs to 14 residues.